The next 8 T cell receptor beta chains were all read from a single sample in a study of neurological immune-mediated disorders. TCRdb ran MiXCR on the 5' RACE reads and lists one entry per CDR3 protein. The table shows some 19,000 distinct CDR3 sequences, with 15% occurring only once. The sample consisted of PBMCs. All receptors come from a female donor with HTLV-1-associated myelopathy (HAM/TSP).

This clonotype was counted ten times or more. CDR3 residues: CSARQGDTEAFF. The DNA of the CDR3 is TGCAGTGCTAGACAGGGAGACACTGAAGCTTTCTTT. The rearrangement uses TRBV20-1 and TRBJ1-1; the D gene is possibly TRBD1 (5 bases). V lost 2 bases, J lost 3 bases, and 7 bases lay in between. Germline values: CDR1 DFQATT, CDR2 SNEGSKA (reference sequence). The CDR3 consists of 12 residues.

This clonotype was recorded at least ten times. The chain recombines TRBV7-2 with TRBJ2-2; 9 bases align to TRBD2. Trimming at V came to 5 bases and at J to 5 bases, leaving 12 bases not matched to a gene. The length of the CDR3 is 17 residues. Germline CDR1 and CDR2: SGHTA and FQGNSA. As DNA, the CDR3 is TGTGCCAGCAGCGCCCGGTGGCGGGGGGGACAAACCGGGGAGCTGTTTTTT. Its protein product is CASSARWRGGQTGELFF.

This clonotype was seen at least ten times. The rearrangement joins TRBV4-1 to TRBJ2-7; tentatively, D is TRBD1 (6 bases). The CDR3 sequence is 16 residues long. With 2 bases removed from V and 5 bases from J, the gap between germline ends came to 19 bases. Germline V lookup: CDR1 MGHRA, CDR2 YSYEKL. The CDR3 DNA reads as TGCGCCAGCAGCCAATTGGTGGGTGGCAGGGGCCACGAGCAGTACTTC. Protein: CASSQLVGGRGHEQYF.

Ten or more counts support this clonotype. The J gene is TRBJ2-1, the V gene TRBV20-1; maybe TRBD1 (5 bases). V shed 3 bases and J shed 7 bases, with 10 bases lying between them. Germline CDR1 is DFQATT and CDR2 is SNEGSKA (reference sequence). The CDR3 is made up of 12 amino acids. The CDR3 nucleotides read TGCAGTGCTAGTTCTGGACAAAATGAGCAGTTCTTC. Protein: CSASSGQNEQFF.

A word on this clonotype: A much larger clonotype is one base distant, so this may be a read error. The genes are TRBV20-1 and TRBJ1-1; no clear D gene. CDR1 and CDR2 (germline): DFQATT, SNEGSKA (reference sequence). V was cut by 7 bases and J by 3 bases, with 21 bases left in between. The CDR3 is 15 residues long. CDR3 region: CSVRDPVTLDTEAFF. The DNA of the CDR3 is TGCAGTGTTCGCGATCCGGTAACTCTGGACACTGAAGCTTTCTTT.

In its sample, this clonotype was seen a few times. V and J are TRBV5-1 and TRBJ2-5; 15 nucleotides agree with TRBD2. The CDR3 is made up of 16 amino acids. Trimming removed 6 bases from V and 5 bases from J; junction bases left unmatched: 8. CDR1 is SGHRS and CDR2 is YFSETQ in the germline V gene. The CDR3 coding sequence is TGCGCCAGCAACTCCCGGACTAGCGGGAGGGCCGAGACCCAGTACTTC. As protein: CASNSRTSGRAETQYF.

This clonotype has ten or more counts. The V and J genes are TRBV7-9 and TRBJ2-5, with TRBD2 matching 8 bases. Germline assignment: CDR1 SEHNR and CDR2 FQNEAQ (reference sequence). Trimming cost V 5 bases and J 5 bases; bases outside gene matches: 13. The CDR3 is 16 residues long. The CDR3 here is CASSTGLAGTRETQYF. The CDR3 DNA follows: TGTGCCAGCAGCACCGGACTAGCTGGTACTAGGGAGACCCAGTACTTC.

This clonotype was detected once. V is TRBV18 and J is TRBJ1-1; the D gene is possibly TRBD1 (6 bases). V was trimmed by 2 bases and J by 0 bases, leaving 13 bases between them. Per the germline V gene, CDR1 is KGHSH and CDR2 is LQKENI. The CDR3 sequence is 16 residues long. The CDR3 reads CASSPRQVLVNTEAFF. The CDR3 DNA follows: TGTGCCAGCTCACCAAGACAGGTATTGGTGAACACTGAAGCTTTCTTT.